The present T cell receptor (beta chain) was sequenced within a study of blood T cell repertoires in COVID-19. Study as a whole: Sites across the United States, Italy and Spain contributed samples from acute and convalescent COVID-19. Sample material is recorded as cDNA or gDNA derived from T cells, B-cell-depleted T cells, or PBMCs.

V lost 3 bases and J lost 7; bases outside the gene matches: 11. The CDR3 has 15 residues. CDR1 is SEHNR and CDR2 is FQNEAQ in the germline V gene (reference sequence). In the original workflow: Amplification from reference gene primers served as the basis for estimated nucleated cell counts. Repertoires were generated with immunoSEQ multiplex PCR, while TCRdb's copy carries only in-frame clones and drops some. That table furnishes V, J and clone size, whereas the DNA furnished D and trimming. This repertoire shows about 68,000 clones, 90% to 95% found once; its top ten account for roughly 7.3%. Seattle enrolled patients during active infection and tracked them longitudinally.

The V and J genes are TRBV7-9 and TRBJ2-7, with TRBD1 matching 8 bases. The sequenced sample was peripheral blood. The clonotype was recovered from a man aged 35 to 55 with COVID-19, enrolled during active disease. CDR3 loop: CASSFSGGTISEQYF. CDR3 DNA sequence: TGTGCCAGCAGCTTCTCAGGGGGCACCATTAGTGAGCAGTACTTC.